This T cell receptor (beta chain) was sequenced during a study of blood T cell repertoires in COVID-19 (dated by TCRdb to 2020 to 2021). In terms of the full investigation: Collaborator samples came from the United States, Italy and Spain and covered acute and convalescent phases of COVID-19. The prospective study material was composed of cDNA or gDNA derived from T cells, B-cell-depleted T cells, or PBMCs. Deeply sampled blood TCRbeta repertoires from subjects exposed to, actively infected with, or recovered from COVID-19 were included in the dataset. A freely available public database, intended as a resource for researchers studying the immune response to SARS-CoV-2, is where the repertoires were released. Samples were obtained from the ongoing ImmuneRACE study (first 160 participants) and from approximately 1,200 subjects provided by 6 global collaborators. A de-identified subject ID, COVID-19 status, age in years and sex were almost always included in the sample metadata. Where available, HLA class I and class II types were obtained from metadata supplied by the sample provider rather than from assay-based typing. The paper as a whole reports these results and caveats: The amount of clinical and demographic metadata varied by source and participant and was provided uncurated.

About this clone itself: Its antigen remains unidentified. Within one base of it there is no much larger clone, and no base qualities were kept.

TCRbeta CDR3 regions were amplified from genomic DNA using the immunoSEQ Assay, a bias-controlled multiplex PCR. The study's processing was this. Within the assay, amplification of reference gene primers was used to estimate how many nucleated cells each sample contained. Sequence reads were collapsed and filtered to measure the absolute abundance of every unique TCRbeta CDR3 rearrangement. For each sample, productive Simpson clonality was calculated as the square root of Simpson's diversity index across productive rearrangements. TCRdb mirrors the immuneACCESS table, restricted to in-frame sequences. Some clones are absent from its copies; in checked studies, under half trace to an unresolved V gene, and the reason for the others is unknown. From that table come the V and J calls and clone size; the DNA was used to work out D and trimming. For this sample the table gives some 160,000 clones, of which 84% were detected only once. The ten largest make up approximately 2.6% of the sample.

At one collaborating source in Seattle, patients were enrolled during active infection and were followed longitudinally through the course of disease. Collaborating institutions collected whole blood in K2EDTA tubes following their own protocols. Collaborator samples were shipped for TCRbeta analysis as frozen whole blood, isolated PBMCs, or DNA extracted from either sample type. Spanning cysteine to phenylalanine, the CDR3 consists of 15 amino acids. The only DNA kept is the CDR3, 45 bases in frame from the first base. CDR1 and CDR2 (SGHKS, YYEKEE) derive from the germline V gene (reference sequence). V and J lose 0 bases and 3 bases, and a span of 11 bases separates them.

What was sequenced was peripheral blood. Recombination joined TRBV5-5 with TRBJ2-3; TRBD2 is perhaps the D gene, given 5 matching bases. The sequence was collected from a woman at least 80 years old with COVID-19, enrolled during active disease. The DNA sequence is as follows: TGTGCCAGCAGCTTGGACGGGGTGTGGACAGATACGCAGTATTTT. Its product reads: CASSLDGVWTDTQYF.